This TCR beta chain comes out of a study of CD8 T cells in Susac syndrome. RNA amounts of roughly 0.45 to 1 ug underwent reverse transcription with random hexamers. TCRdb re-called the immunoSEQ multiplex PCR reads through MiXCR, storing one row per CDR3 protein. The sample shows 56,000 or so distinct CDR3 sequences, 95% of them seen only once. CDR3 length equals 14 residues. Trimming pared 3 bases from V and 0 bases from J, leaving 12 bases between. CDR1 and CDR2 from the germline V gene are GTSNPN and SVGIG (reference sequence). The sample comprised CD8+ T cells from PBMCs. This chain joins TRBV30 and TRBJ2-7; the D gene is possibly TRBD1 (6 bases). The receptor was isolated from a human donor with Susac syndrome. The CDR3 loop reads CAWRPWTVSYEQYF. As DNA, the CDR3 is TGTGCCTGGAGACCCTGGACAGTCTCCTACGAGCAGTACTTC.